These 9 T cell receptor beta chains came from one sample sequenced in a study of blood T cell repertoires in COVID-19. Profiling relied on immunoSEQ multiplex PCR, and the TCRdb table lists in-frame clones only, not all of them. The sample holds 430,000 or so clones, approximately 90% seen once. Sequencing input: PBMCs or T cells enriched from blood (not recorded which). Source of these receptors: a young woman who had been exposed to COVID-19.

The chain has TRBV2 and TRBJ2-3; D may be TRBD2 (6 bases). CDR3 size: 15 residues. V dropped 2 bases and J dropped 3 bases, with 12 bases sitting between them. Germline loops: CDR1 SNHLY, CDR2 FYNNEI. The chain's CDR3 is CASSEIRERTDTQYF. Written as DNA, the CDR3 is TGTGCCAGCAGTGAAATCCGGGAGAGAACAGATACGCAGTATTTT.

This rearrangement joins TRBV18 to TRBJ2-7; TRBD2 might be the D (5 bases). Trimming pared 6 bases from V and 2 bases from J, leaving 17 bases between. Germline V gene data show CDR1 as KGHSH and CDR2 as LQKENI. CDR3 length: 15 amino acids. The DNA of the CDR3 is TGTGCCAGCTCGAATAGCGACGGTAAGGCCTACGAGCAGTACTTC. Encoded protein: CASSNSDGKAYEQYF.

With respect to this clone: The identical CDR3 is also encoded by other nucleotide sequences in the sample. The chain uses TRBV7-9 and TRBJ2-7; D may be TRBD1 (5 bases). Germline V gene data show CDR1 as SEHNR and CDR2 as FQNEAQ (reference sequence). The length of the CDR3 is 14 residues. Trimming pared 6 bases from V and 1 base from J, leaving 13 bases between. The CDR3 DNA is TGTGCCAGCAGTCTAACAGGAACTTCCTACGAGCAGTACTTC. Translation gives CASSLTGTSYEQYF.

This clone was detected a few times. The chain is built from TRBV27 and TRBJ2-3, with TRBD1 as a possible D gene (8 bases). V was cut by 5 bases and J by 8 bases, with 14 bases left in between. The germline gives CDR1 MNHEY, CDR2 SMNVEV (reference sequence). This CDR3 is 13 amino acids long. The chain's CDR3 is CASSPTGEGTQYF. In DNA form, the CDR3 reads TGTGCCAGCAGTCCGACAGGGGAGGGTACGCAGTATTTT.

The chain employs TRBV21-1 and TRBJ2-7; the DNA was not compared with TRBD2, the D call given in the table. TRBV21-1 is designated a pseudogene. The CDR3 has 17 amino acids. CDR3 sequence (DNA): TGTGCCAGCAGCAGTTCAGAGAGGAGGGGTTCCTCCTACGAGCAGTACTTC. As protein: CASSSSERRGSSYEQYF.

V is TRBV21-1 and J is TRBJ2-5; no check of the table's D call, TRBD1, against the DNA was made. TRBV21-1 has pseudogene status. The CDR3 contains 17 residues. The CDR3 sequence: CASSIPRTEFYLETQYF. The CDR3 bases are TGTGCCAGCAGCATACCCCGGACAGAATTCTATCTGGAGACCCAGTACTTC.

The chain carries TRBV6-5 and TRBJ2-2; perhaps TRBD1 as D (5 bases). CDR1 is MNHEY, CDR2 SVGAGI, per germline. Trimming cost V 5 bases and J 6 bases, with 10 bases left between them. The CDR3 is made up of 13 amino acids. The CDR3 protein is CASSTETAGELFF. The CDR3 DNA follows: TGTGCCAGCAGTACCGAGACAGCCGGGGAGCTGTTTTTT.

This chain connects TRBV4-2 to TRBJ2-2; D remains unclear. Germline lookup yields CDR1 LGHNA and CDR2 YNFKEQ. V was clipped by 0 bases and J by 5 bases, with 13 bases between them. The CDR3 totals 16 residues. The CDR3 DNA is TGTGCCAGCAGCCAAGAACCGTCCGACTTGACCGGGGAGCTGTTTTTT. This encodes CASSQEPSDLTGELFF.

V gene TRBV24-1 combines with J gene TRBJ2-2; 11 nucleotides align to TRBD2. The CDR3 has 17 amino acids. CDR1 and CDR2 from the germline V gene are KGHDR and SFDVKD. Trimming removed 2 bases from V and 10 bases from J; junction bases left unmatched: 11. The DNA for the CDR3 is TGTGCCACCAGTGATTCTCACAGACTAGCGGGAAGCGTGGAGCTGTTTTTT. This translates into CATSDSHRLAGSVELFF.